The following is a T cell receptor beta chain sequence with its context. The antigen remains unidentified. V lost 5 bases to trimming and J lost 5 bases, with 12 bases between them. CDR3 length: 13 residues. Germline loops: CDR1 SGHTA, CDR2 FQGNSA. Within the ViraFEST assay, antigen-specific CD4+ T cells underwent expansion with viral peptide pools prior to sequencing. The culture ran for under eleven days, and then CD4+ T cells were isolated. Every participant took two doses of the BNT162b2 or mRNA-1273 vaccine. The researchers cultured 1.5 million to 2.5 million PBMC per well with 8 to 10 IU/ml IL-2 and about 10 ug/ml peptides. Days 3 and 7 saw half the medium replaced with IL-2 medium. This record comes from a study of vaccination effects on CD4 cells after COVID-19. The overall study: Relative to the second dose, post-vaccine samples were obtained a median of 72 days later.

Broader study findings: Few convalescent patients were included, and no early post-infection timepoints were sampled.

Assay used: immunoSEQ multiplex PCR; TCRdb lists only in-frame clones, some missing. The table has 25,000 to 30,000 clones, 70% to 75% seen once. The sample in question was CD4+ T cells from PBMCs cultured with HCoV-NL63 spike peptides, obtained after COVID-19 vaccination. The receptor comes from a human donor who received a COVID-19 vaccine. The V call is TRBV7-2, the J call TRBJ1-2; D ambiguous. The CDR3 loop reads CASSIDRQYGYTF. Written as DNA, the CDR3 is TGTGCCAGCAGCATTGACCGGCAATATGGCTACACCTTC.